This passage covers 5 T cell receptor beta chains from one sample sequenced in a study of blood T cell repertoires in COVID-19. Some clones are missing from TCRdb's copy, which holds only in-frame ones; the method was immunoSEQ multiplex PCR. The sample includes approximately 100,000 clones, 80% to 90% of them seen just once. Sequenced: peripheral blood. The receptors here all came from a woman aged 80 or older with acute or convalescent COVID-19.

The chain joins TRBV7-8 to TRBJ2-7; TRBD1 matches at 9 bases. Looked up from germline, CDR1 is SGHVS and CDR2 is FQNEAQ. The junction had 9 bases not matched to a gene; V was cut back by 5 bases and J by 4 bases. The CDR3 runs 15 residues. CDR3 in amino acids: CASSLMGTGRYEQYF. The CDR3 nucleotides read TGTGCCAGCAGCCTAATGGGGACAGGGAGGTACGAGCAGTACTTC.

The chain is built from TRBV19 and TRBJ1-4, with D hard to call. V gave up 1 base and J gave up 8 bases, with 5 bases separating them. CDR1 is LNHDA and CDR2 is SQIVND in the germline V gene (reference sequence). The CDR3 totals 12 residues. CDR3 bases: TGTGCCAGTAGTATAGGGCACGAAAAACTGTTTTTT. Translation gives CASSIGHEKLFF.

This chain connects TRBV4-3 to TRBJ2-7; D not resolved. V was trimmed by 0 bases and J by 3 bases, leaving 9 bases between them. Germline lookup yields CDR1 LGHNA and CDR2 YSLEER. CDR3 length equals 14 residues. This CDR3 is CASSQDSRNYEQYF. The CDR3 region has the DNA TGCGCCAGCAGCCAAGATTCTAGAAACTACGAGCAGTACTTC.

The chain is built from TRBV19 and TRBJ1-2; 9 bases are a match to TRBD1. The CDR3 consists of 17 residues. J lost 7 bases, V lost 2 bases, and 14 bases had no gene match. CDR1 and CDR2 (germline): LNHDA, SQIVND (reference sequence). The CDR3: CASSILWTGVRLTGYTF. DNA of the CDR3: TGTGCCAGTAGTATATTATGGACAGGGGTTCGCTTAACTGGCTACACCTTC.

In DNA form, the CDR3 reads TGTGCCAGCAGTGGACAGCCAGGAAACACCATATATTTT. This sequence encodes CASSGQPGNTIYF. The V and J genes are TRBV12-3 or TRBV12-4 and TRBJ1-3, with D maybe TRBD1 (6 bases). Trimming shortened V by 5 bases and J by 4 bases, and 9 bases separated the two germline ends. The CDR3 length is 13 residues.